This TCR beta chain derives from a study of regulatory T cells in long-lasting Graves disease. Points from the study as a whole: TRBV28 was favored in persistent disease, as were TRBJ1-2 and TRBJ2-5.

Time point specified: newly diagnosed GD, antithyroid drugs for less than 3 months. The TCR library was made from RNA that had been extracted from PBMCs in TRIzol. This clonotype was seen ten or more times. Its matching antigen is unknown. Construction of TCR beta libraries relied on iRepertoire HTBI primers and on Arm-PCR targeting CDR3 regions. TCRdb recomputed calls from the multiplex PCR reads with MiXCR, one row per CDR3 protein. This sample has over 500,000 distinct CDR3 sequences, with under 20% found just once. V was clipped by 6 bases and J by 4 bases, with 13 bases between them. The CDR3 is 13 residues long. The V gene's germline CDR1 is SNHLY and CDR2 FYNNEI. These sequences were also reported in another study, on T cells in Graves' hyperthyroidism and ophthalmopathy.

The rearrangement joins TRBV2 to TRBJ2-7, with D possibly being TRBD1 or TRBD2 (5 bases each). Sequenced material: peripheral blood mononuclear cells (PBMCs), taken at new diagnosis, from a patient treated with antithyroid drugs. This clonotype originated in a woman in her twenties or thirties with Graves disease. CDR3 protein: CASSLGTPYEQYF. The CDR3 DNA is TGTGCCAGCAGCTTGGGGACGCCATACGAGCAGTACTTC.